Below, 21 T cell receptor beta chains from the same sample are listed, as sequenced in a study of blood T cell repertoires in COVID-19. Libraries were prepared by immunoSEQ multiplex PCR; TCRdb keeps only in-frame clonotypes and omits some of them. In the table there are 200,000 or so clones, approximately 90% of which are singletons. The sample comprised peripheral blood. The receptor source for this set is a woman aged 40 to 49 who had recovered from COVID-19.

The chain is built from TRBV2 and TRBJ1-1; weak D call: TRBD1 (5 bases). The germline gives CDR1 SNHLY, CDR2 FYNNEI. V was shortened by 0 bases and J by 5 bases, with 13 bases between the two germline ends. The CDR3 contains 15 residues. CDR3 DNA: TGTGCCAGCAGTGAAGCGCCGGGTGGGGGGACTGAAGCTTTCTTT. It specifies CASSEAPGGGTEAFF.

The V call is TRBV2, the J call TRBJ1-5; no clear D gene. There are 14 residues in the CDR3. Deletions cut 6 bases from V and 6 bases from J, with 15 bases between. The germline gives CDR1 SNHLY, CDR2 FYNNEI. In DNA form, the CDR3 reads TGTGCCAGCAGGGATAACAGTAGAACTCAGCCCCAGCATTTT. This sequence encodes CASRDNSRTQPQHF. The full variable domain, completed using reference TRBV2 and TRBJ1-5, is EPEVTQTPSHQVTQMGQEVILRCVPISNHLYFYWYRQILGQKVEFLVSFYNNEISEKSEIFDDQFSVERPDGSNFTLKIRSTKLEDSAMYFCASRDNSRTQPQHFGDGTRLSIL.

This chain links TRBV5-8 with TRBJ1-4, with no clear D. V shed 3 bases and J shed 0 bases, with 12 bases lying between them. Germline assignment: CDR1 SGHTS and CDR2 YDEGEE. The CDR3 covers 16 residues. DNA for the CDR3: TGTGCCAGCAGCTCCCGGGCGGGGTCAACTAATGAAAAACTGTTTTTT. Its translation is CASSSRAGSTNEKLFF.

The rearrangement uses TRBV9 and TRBJ1-4; D is unresolved. CDR1 and CDR2 (germline): SGDLS, YYNGEE. The CDR3 sequence is 17 residues long. The V end was cut by 0 bases, the J end by 4 bases, with 16 bases between. CDR3 coding DNA: TGTGCCAGCAGCGTAGGTATCAGTCAGTCGGGTAATGAAAAACTGTTTTTT. The encoded protein is CASSVGISQSGNEKLFF.

The chain is built from TRBV3-1 (or the pseudogene TRBV3-2) and TRBJ1-1; no firm D call. The V and J ends lost 4 bases and 1 base respectively, with 13 bases between them. Germline-derived CDR1 and CDR2 are LGHDT and YNNKEL (reference sequence). This CDR3 spans 15 amino acids. The chain's CDR3 is CASSPIRSTNTEAFF. The CDR3 DNA is TGTGCCAGCAGCCCTATTCGCTCCACGAACACTGAAGCTTTCTTT.

This chain uses TRBV10-3 with TRBJ1-1, with D unclear. Per the germline V gene, CDR1 is ENHRY and CDR2 is SYGVKD. Trimming removed 5 bases from V and 1 base from J, with 8 bases in between. CDR3 length equals 13 residues. This chain's CDR3 is CAISTSENTEAFF. In DNA, the CDR3 is TGTGCCATCAGTACCTCAGAGAACACTGAAGCTTTCTTT.

This sequence joins TRBV2 and TRBJ1-5; unclear D gene. Trimming stripped 3 bases from V and 3 bases from J, with 3 bases between. This CDR3 has 12 amino acids. Germline CDR1 SNHLY, CDR2 FYNNEI. The CDR3 nucleotides read TGTGCCAGCAGTGACGTCAATCAGCCCCAGCATTTT. It encodes CASSDVNQPQHF.

V gene TRBV3-1 (or the pseudogene TRBV3-2) combines with J gene TRBJ1-1; D remains unclear. The CDR3 is made up of 12 amino acids. V dropped 0 bases and J dropped 8 bases, with 7 bases sitting between them. Germline CDR1 and CDR2: LGHDT and YNNKEL (reference sequence). This chain's CDR3 is CASSQESHEAFF. The CDR3, as DNA: TGTGCCAGCAGCCAAGAAAGCCACGAAGCTTTCTTT.

This clone was counted between two and nine times. The chain joins TRBV2 to TRBJ2-2; D is unclear. This CDR3 region has 14 residues. Trimming removed 6 bases from V and 3 bases from J, with 11 bases in between. Germline CDR1 reads SNHLY; CDR2 reads FYNNEI. CDR3 DNA: TGTGCCAGCAGGCGAGCGTCGGACACCGGGGAGCTGTTTTTT. The encoded protein is CASRRASDTGELFF.

The chain combines TRBV24-1 with TRBJ2-1, with TRBD2 matching 10 bases. Germline V gives CDR1 KGHDR, CDR2 SFDVKD. The CDR3 contains 15 residues. Unmatched junction bases numbered 5, after V lost 2 bases and J lost 8 bases. CDR3 DNA: TGTGCCACCAGTGATTCGACGGGGACTAGCGATGAGCAGTTCTTC. Protein: CATSDSTGTSDEQFF.

This clone was recorded once. The chain links TRBV6-1 to TRBJ2-1, with D unresolved. V was cut by 0 bases and J by 4 bases, with 7 bases left in between. This CDR3 comprises 14 residues. The germline V gene has CDR1 MNHNS and CDR2 SASEGT. In DNA form, the CDR3 reads TGTGCCAGCAGTGAAGCGCGGAGTTACAATGAGCAGTTCTTC. As protein: CASSEARSYNEQFF.

V is TRBV28 and J is TRBJ2-1; 7 bases are a match to TRBD2. CDR1 and CDR2 from the germline V gene are MDHEN and SYDVKM. This CDR3 has 14 amino acids. J lost 7 bases, V lost 3 bases, and 6 bases had no gene match. The CDR3 DNA is TGTGCCAGCAGTTTCGCGGGAGAGGGAAATGAGCAGTTCTTC. Translating gives CASSFAGEGNEQFF.

The V and J genes are TRBV30 and TRBJ2-7, with D possibly TRBD1 on 6 matching bases. The CDR3 consists of 16 residues. V was shortened by 0 bases and J by 0 bases, with 15 bases between the two germline ends. The germline V gene has CDR1 GTSNPN and CDR2 SVGIG (reference sequence). The CDR3 DNA follows: TGTGCCTGGAGTGTGCCTGGGACAACCAGCTCCTACGAGCAGTACTTC. Protein sequence: CAWSVPGTTSSYEQYF.

The rearrangement uses TRBV11-2 and TRBJ2-1; 8 bases are shared with TRBD2. V lost 1 base, J lost 9 bases, and 14 bases stayed unmatched. Per germline, CDR1 SGHAT and CDR2 FQNNGV. This CDR3 is 17 amino acids long. CDR3 in amino acids: CASSLVPGGEFSGEQFF. In DNA, the CDR3 is TGTGCCAGCAGCTTAGTACCGGGAGGGGAGTTTAGCGGTGAGCAGTTCTTC.

CDR3 DNA sequence: TGTGCCAGTAGTAGAGATAGCGGGAGTTGGTACAATGAGCAGTTCTTC. Protein: CASSRDSGSWYNEQFF. This chain uses TRBV19 with TRBJ2-1; 9 bases line up with TRBD2. CDR1 LNHDA and CDR2 SQIVND come from the germline V gene (reference sequence). CDR3 length: 16 residues. V lost 4 bases to trimming and J lost 4 bases; unmatched junction nucleotides: 8.

This clone was picked up a small number of times. V and J are TRBV7-8 and TRBJ1-2; 10 bases fit TRBD1. This CDR3 has 15 amino acids. Germline V lookup: CDR1 SGHVS, CDR2 FQNEAQ. J was trimmed by 3 bases and V by 5 bases; bases with no gene match: 6. CDR3 DNA: TGTGCCAGCAGCCCACGACAGGGGGCTTACTATGGCTACACCTTC. Translating gives CASSPRQGAYYGYTF.

The rearrangement links TRBV2 to TRBJ2-7; the match to TRBD2 covers 9 bases. CDR3 length: 13 residues. Per germline, CDR1 SNHLY and CDR2 FYNNEI. The V gene end was trimmed by 11 bases and the J gene end by 5 bases; junction bases not matched to a gene: 10. CDR3 sequence reads: CAGGLAQRDEQYF. The CDR3 DNA is TGTGCCGGAGGACTAGCGCAAAGGGACGAGCAGTACTTC.

This chain connects TRBV3-1 (or the pseudogene TRBV3-2) to TRBJ1-5; TRBD1 aligns across 8 bases. Germline V CDR1 and CDR2: LGHDT, YNNKEL (reference sequence). The CDR3 is 15 residues long. J was trimmed by 1 base and V by 1 base; bases with no gene match: 0. CDR3 sequence: CASSQGQGSNQPQHF. CDR3 DNA sequence: TGTGCCAGCAGCCAAGGACAGGGGAGCAATCAGCCCCAGCATTTT.

The J gene is TRBJ1-6, the V gene TRBV11-2, with D maybe TRBD1 (5 bases). The CDR3 spans 15 residues. Germline CDR1 reads SGHAT; CDR2 reads FQNNGV. Between the trimmed V and J ends, which lost 2 bases and 7 bases, there was a span of 12 bases. The CDR3 sequence is CASSLSFGGNSPLHF. The CDR3 DNA sequence: TGTGCCAGCAGCTTATCGTTCGGGGGGAATTCACCCCTCCACTTT.

The chain employs TRBV7-9 and TRBJ2-7; D call uncertain. Germline assignment: CDR1 SEHNR and CDR2 FQNEAQ (reference sequence). This CDR3 contains 13 residues. Trimming took 1 base from V and 7 from J, leaving 11 bases between them. The CDR3 loop reads CASSLGSAGEQYF. The DNA for the CDR3 is TGTGCCAGCAGCTTAGGGAGCGCCGGGGAGCAGTACTTC.

The DNA for the CDR3 is TGTGCCAGCAGCACCTCAACTAGCACAGATACGCAGTATTTT. Encoded protein: CASSTSTSTDTQYF. The chain uses TRBV7-9 and TRBJ2-3; D gene ambiguous. The CDR3 totals 14 residues. Germline V gene sequence: CDR1 SEHNR, CDR2 FQNEAQ (reference sequence). Trimming took 5 bases from V and 0 from J, leaving 9 bases between them. Drawing the rest from reference TRBV7-9 and TRBJ2-3, the complete variable domain is DTGVSQNPRHKITKRGQNVTFRCDPISEHNRLYWYRQTLGQGPEFLTYFQNEAQLEKSRLLSDRFSAERPKGSFSTLEIQRTEQGDSAMYLCASSTSTSTDTQYFGPGTRLTVL.